This TCR beta chain was sequenced for a study of OX40 agonist ivuxolimab in advanced cancers. Whole-study context: Patients were given ivuxolimab, an antibody that agonizes OX40 (CD134). Therapy given before enrollment (anti-PD-1, anti-PD-L1 or anti-CTLA-4) was allowed, and over 35% had some. Study findings and constraints: Circulating CD4+ and CD8+ T cells showed clonal expansion by week 6 at 0.1 to 3.0 mg/kg. Among the least clonally expanded were partial responders at 0.1-3.0 mg/kg.

Germline V gene sequence: CDR1 SGHVS, CDR2 FNYEAQ. There are 14 residues in the CDR3. Trimming shortened V by 4 bases and J by 6 bases, and 16 bases separated the two germline ends. Details on this clone: Its specificity is not known.

Assay: immunoSEQ multiplex PCR; the TCRdb copy retains only in-frame clones and omits some. The table lists just over 40,000 clones, about 85% of them singletons. Specimen: CD4+ or CD8+ T cells sorted from blood, collected in a trial of the OX40 agonist ivuxolimab. The TCR comes from an adult with an advanced solid tumor such as melanoma, head and neck, liver or kidney cancer. The V and J genes are TRBV7-6 and TRBJ2-7; D may be TRBD1 or TRBD2 (5 bases each). DNA for the CDR3: TGTGCCAGCAGCTCCAGGACATATGGGGGCGAGCAGTACTTC. Its translation is CASSSRTYGGEQYF.